This TCR beta chain was captured by sequencing in a study of T cell changes during pregnancy in multiple sclerosis. This table comes from immunoSEQ multiplex PCR, and its TCRdb copy is limited to in-frame clones, with some not included. The table has tens of thousands of clones, around 91% seen once. The sequences come from peripheral blood, collected in the second trimester of pregnancy. The origin of this receptor is a female donor in good health, enrolled as a control in a pregnancy study.

The CDR3 DNA reads TGTGCCAGCAGTGAGGGACAGGGGGGAAACACCATATATTTT. Protein product: CASSEGQGGNTIYF. The chain recombines TRBV2 with TRBJ1-3, with 10 bases matching TRBD1. Trimming at V came to 3 bases and at J to 4 bases, leaving 0 bases not matched to a gene. Germline V gene lookup returns CDR1 SNHLY and CDR2 FYNNEI. The CDR3 covers 14 residues.